The next 13 T cell receptor beta chains were all read from a single sample in a study of beta chain features in type 1 diabetes. Their specific antigens are unknown. Expressed TCRB transcripts got sequenced, as all isolated RNA was reverse transcribed. The assay was immunoSEQ multiplex PCR, and TCRdb's table has in-frame clones only and misses some. This sample has under 200,000 clones; 8% to 8.5% occur once, and the top ten carry over 0.5%. Study results and caveats: In all four CD4+ subsets, TCRB CDR3 length was significantly, moderately reduced in type 1 diabetes.

The sequenced sample was central memory CD4+ T cells from blood. These receptors all come from a woman younger than 35 with type 1 diabetes.

This clone came up a few times. The chain combines TRBV7-9 with TRBJ1-2; D unresolved. V lost 2 bases and J 8 bases, leaving 9 bases between the germline ends. CDR1 SEHNR and CDR2 FQNEAQ come from the germline V gene (reference sequence). This CDR3 comprises 12 residues. The CDR3 region has the DNA TGTGCCAGCAGCTTAACAGCCGGCGGCTACACCTTC. Its translation: CASSLTAGGYTF.

This clone was counted a few times. The chain uses TRBV6-6 and TRBJ2-1; tentatively, D is TRBD2 (5 bases). The CDR3 is made up of 16 amino acids. Trimming cost V 8 bases and J 7 bases, with 24 bases left between them. Germline V gene lookup returns CDR1 MNHNY and CDR2 SVGAGI (reference sequence). CDR3 in amino acids: CASLPAGASLQNEQFF. For the CDR3, the DNA is TGTGCCAGCCTCCCCGCGGGTGCCAGCCTTCAAAATGAGCAGTTCTTC.

The CDR3 is CSASLSYGYTF. The CDR3, as DNA: TGCAGTGCTAGCCTCAGCTATGGCTACACCTTC. This chain links TRBV20-1 with TRBJ1-2; D not resolved. The CDR3 is made up of 11 amino acids. The V gene lost 3 bases and the J gene lost 4 bases, with 6 bases spanning the gap. The V gene's germline CDR1 is DFQATT and CDR2 SNEGSKA (reference sequence).

This clone was detected ten times or more. The rearrangement links TRBV19 to TRBJ2-1; 7 bases fit TRBD1. CDR1 is LNHDA, CDR2 SQIVND, per germline (reference sequence). The CDR3 runs 15 residues. V gave up 4 bases and J gave up 4 bases; unmatched junction bases: 7. For the CDR3, the DNA is TGTGCCAGTAGTAACGACAGGGCCGCGTACAATGAGCAGTTCTTC. Amino acids: CASSNDRAAYNEQFF.

The chain joins TRBV18 to TRBJ1-1; 8 nucleotides match TRBD1. The V segment lost 6 bases and the J segment 1 base; nucleotides outside the gene matches: 16. The CDR3 extends over 18 amino acids. Looked up from germline, CDR1 is KGHSH and CDR2 is LQKENI. The CDR3 sequence: CASSPGQASPLGNTEAFF. CDR3 nucleotide sequence: TGTGCCAGCTCCCCGGGACAGGCCTCCCCACTGGGGAACACTGAAGCTTTCTTT.

This clone was seen at least ten times. The V and J genes are TRBV29-1 and TRBJ1-1; TRBD1 is a possible D gene (5 bases). V dropped 5 bases and J dropped 2 bases, with 12 bases sitting between them. This CDR3 contains 13 residues. In germline, CDR1 is SQVTM, CDR2 ANQGSEA. CDR3 amino acids: CSVPDRSNTEAFF. The DNA for the CDR3 is TGCAGCGTTCCCGACAGATCCAACACTGAAGCTTTCTTT.

Only a few counts were recorded for this clone. V gene TRBV2 combines with J gene TRBJ2-5; D gene uncertain. Germline CDR1 is SNHLY and CDR2 is FYNNEI. The CDR3 length is 13 residues. The V end was cut by 7 bases, the J end by 1 base, with 10 bases between. The CDR3 spells CASTPNGQETQYF. The CDR3 region has the DNA TGTGCCAGCACCCCTAATGGCCAAGAGACCCAGTACTTC.

The J gene is TRBJ2-2, the V gene TRBV18; D gene unclear. CDR3 length equals 11 residues. V lost 0 bases and J 14 bases, leaving 7 bases between the germline ends. Germline assignment: CDR1 KGHSH and CDR2 LQKENI. CDR3 sequence (DNA): TGTGCCAGCTCACCACCCCCGGGTCTGTTTTTT. It is translated as CASSPPPGLFF.

There are a few counts of this clone. A much larger clone is a single base away; this may be a read error. The chain carries TRBV25-1 and TRBJ1-2; possible D gene TRBD1, 5 bases. CDR3 length equals 12 residues. The V and J ends lost 5 bases and 4 bases respectively, with 8 bases between them. Germline V lookup: CDR1 MGHDK, CDR2 SYGVNS. The CDR3 loop is CASSSQGYGYTF. CDR3 DNA sequence: TGTGCCAGCAGTTCCCAGGGCTATGGCTACACCTTC.

This clone was detected only a few times. The rearrangement links TRBV7-2 to TRBJ1-2; 10 nucleotides line up with TRBD1. Germline V gives CDR1 SGHTA, CDR2 FQGNSA. V was clipped by 5 bases and J by 2 bases; unmatched bases: 5. The length of the CDR3 is 15 residues. The CDR3 bases are TGTGCCAGCAGCCCTGACAGGGGGCGGAACTATGGCTACACCTTC. Amino acid sequence: CASSPDRGRNYGYTF.

This clone turned up a few times. Other DNA sequences from this sample encode an identical CDR3 as well. The gene calls are TRBV30 and TRBJ1-1; a possible D gene is TRBD1 (5 bases). V lost 0 bases, J lost 0 bases, and 14 bases lay in between. This CDR3 contains 16 residues. CDR1 is GTSNPN and CDR2 is SVGIG in the germline V gene (reference sequence). CDR3 loop: CAWSVWQGGVNTEAFF. DNA for the CDR3: TGTGCCTGGAGTGTGTGGCAGGGAGGGGTGAACACTGAAGCTTTCTTT.

The table lists this clone with a few counts. The chain is built from TRBV6-6 and TRBJ2-7; possibly TRBD2 for D (7 bases). Between the trimmed V and J ends, which lost 7 bases and 0 bases, there was a span of 16 bases. This CDR3 has 15 residues. Germline values: CDR1 MNHNY, CDR2 SVGAGI (reference sequence). The DNA of the CDR3 is TGTGCCAGCATCTTGGGGGCGGGGGCCTCCTACGAGCAGTACTTC. Its protein product is CASILGAGASYEQYF.

The V gene is TRBV19, the J gene TRBJ1-2, with TRBD1 matching 10 bases. With 10 bases clipped from V and 4 bases from J, the junction kept 9 bases outside the gene matches. Germline lookup yields CDR1 LNHDA and CDR2 SQIVND (reference sequence). This CDR3 is 14 amino acids long. CDR3 nucleotides: TGTGCCACTAGACGACAGGGGGCTCCCTATGGCTACACCTTC. Protein sequence: CATRRQGAPYGYTF.